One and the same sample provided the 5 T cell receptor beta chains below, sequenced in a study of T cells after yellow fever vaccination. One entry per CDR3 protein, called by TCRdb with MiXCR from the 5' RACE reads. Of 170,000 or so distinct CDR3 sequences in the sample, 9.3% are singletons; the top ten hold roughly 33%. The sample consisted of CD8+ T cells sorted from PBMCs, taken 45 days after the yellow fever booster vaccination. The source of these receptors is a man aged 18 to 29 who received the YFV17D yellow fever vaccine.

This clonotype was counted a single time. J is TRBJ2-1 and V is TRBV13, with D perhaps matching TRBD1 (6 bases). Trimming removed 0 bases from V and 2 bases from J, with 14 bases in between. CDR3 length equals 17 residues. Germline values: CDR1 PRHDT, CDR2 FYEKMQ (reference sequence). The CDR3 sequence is CASSLGLAGGPYNEQFF. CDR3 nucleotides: TGTGCCAGCAGCTTAGGGCTAGCTGGGGGCCCCTACAATGAGCAGTTCTTC.

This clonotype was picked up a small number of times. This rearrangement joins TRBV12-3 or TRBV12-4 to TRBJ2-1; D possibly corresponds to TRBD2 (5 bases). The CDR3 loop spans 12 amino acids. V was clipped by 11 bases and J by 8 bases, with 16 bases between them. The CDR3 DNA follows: TGTGCCGTCCACGCCGATAGCGATGAGCAGTTCTTC. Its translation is CAVHADSDEQFF.

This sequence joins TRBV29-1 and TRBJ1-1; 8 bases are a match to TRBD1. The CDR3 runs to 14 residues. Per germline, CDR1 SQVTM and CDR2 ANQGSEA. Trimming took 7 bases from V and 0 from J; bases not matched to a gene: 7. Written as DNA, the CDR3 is TGCAGCGCAGAAAGACAGGGGATGAACACTGAAGCTTTCTTT. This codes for CSAERQGMNTEAFF.

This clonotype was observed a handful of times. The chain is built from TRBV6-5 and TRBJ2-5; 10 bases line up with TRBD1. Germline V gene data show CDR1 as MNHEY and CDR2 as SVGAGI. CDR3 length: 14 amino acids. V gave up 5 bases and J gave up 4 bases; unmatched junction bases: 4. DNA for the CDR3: TGTGCCAGCAGTCCCTGGACAGGGGGAGAGACCCAGTACTTC. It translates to CASSPWTGGETQYF.

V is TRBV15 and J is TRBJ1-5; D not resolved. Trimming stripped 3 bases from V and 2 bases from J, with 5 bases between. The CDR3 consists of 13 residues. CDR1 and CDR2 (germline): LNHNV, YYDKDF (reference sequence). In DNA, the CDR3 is TGTGCCACCAGCAGTGAGGGCAATCAGCCCCAGCATTTT. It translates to CATSSEGNQPQHF.